Sequencing of this T cell receptor (beta chain) was carried out in a study of T cells after yellow fever vaccination. Trimming pared 2 bases from V and 3 bases from J, leaving 13 bases between. The CDR3 has 15 residues. The germline V gene has CDR1 KGHSH and CDR2 LQKENI. Each CDR3 protein gets one entry after TCRdb re-called the 5' RACE reads with MiXCR. The sample has more than 300,000 distinct CDR3 sequences, approximately 12% seen once. The sequenced sample was CD4+ T cells sorted from PBMCs, obtained 45 days after the yellow fever booster vaccination. The chain combines TRBV18 with TRBJ1-1; weak D call: TRBD1 (6 bases). The receptor was isolated from a man between 18 and 29 years old who received the YFV17D yellow fever vaccine. In DNA, the CDR3 is TGTGCCAGCTCACCAATATCAGGGGCTGACACTGAAGCTTTCTTT. The encoded protein is CASSPISGADTEAFF.